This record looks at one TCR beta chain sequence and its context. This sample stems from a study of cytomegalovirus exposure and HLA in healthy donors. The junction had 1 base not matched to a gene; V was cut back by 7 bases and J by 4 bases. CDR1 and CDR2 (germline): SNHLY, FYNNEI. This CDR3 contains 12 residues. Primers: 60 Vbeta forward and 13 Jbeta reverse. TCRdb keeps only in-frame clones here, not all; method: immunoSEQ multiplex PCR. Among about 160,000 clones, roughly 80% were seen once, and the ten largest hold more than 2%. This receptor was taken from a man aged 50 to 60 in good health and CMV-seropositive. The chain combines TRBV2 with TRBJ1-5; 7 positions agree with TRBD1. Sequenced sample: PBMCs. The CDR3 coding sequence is TGTGCCAGCACAGGGGGGAATCAGCCCCAGCATTTT. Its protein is CASTGGNQPQHF. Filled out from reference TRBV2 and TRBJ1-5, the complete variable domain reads EPEVTQTPSHQVTQMGQEVILRCVPISNHLYFYWYRQILGQKVEFLVSFYNNEISEKSEIFDDQFSVERPDGSNFTLKIRSTKLEDSAMYFCASTGGNQPQHFGDGTRLSIL.